The rows below give T cell receptor beta chains drawn from one sample of a study of blood T cell repertoires in COVID-19. The repertoire was sequenced with immunoSEQ multiplex PCR; TCRdb's copy has only in-frame clones and lacks some. This sample has approximately 100,000 clones, with roughly 84% found just once. The specimen sequenced was peripheral blood. Source of these receptors: a man between 60 and 70 years old with acute or convalescent COVID-19. The CDR3 runs from the conserved cysteine through the conserved F or W. Fields, in order: CDR3 length, V gene, D gene, clone size, J gene, CDR3 DNA, CDR3 protein. The D gene is left open where the match is weak. Only part of the rows carry a size: once, few, many, or a class if the clone is expanded.

CDR3 length: 12; V gene: TRBV11-1; D gene: TRBD1; clone size: NA; J gene: TRBJ2-7; CDR3 DNA: TGTGCCAGCAGCCCAGGGGGATACGAGCAGTACTTC; CDR3 protein: CASSPGGYEQYF
CDR3 length: 14; V gene: TRBV3-1/TRBV3-2; D gene: TRBD1; clone size: NA; J gene: TRBJ1-1; CDR3 DNA: TGTGCCAGCAGCCACCAGGGGGTACGGACTGAAGCTTTCTTT; CDR3 protein: CASSHQGVRTEAFF
CDR3 length: 13; V gene: TRBV19; D gene: NA; clone size: NA; J gene: TRBJ2-3; CDR3 DNA: TGTGCCAGTAGTATCGGCTCCAGAGGCACGCAGTATTTT; CDR3 protein: CASSIGSRGTQYF
CDR3 length: 14; V gene: TRBV18; D gene: TRBD1; clone size: NA; J gene: TRBJ1-1; CDR3 DNA: TGTGCCAGCTTATTGGGGACAGCTAACACTGAAGCTTTCTTT; CDR3 protein: CASLLGTANTEAFF
CDR3 length: 16; V gene: TRBV13; D gene: TRBD2; clone size: NA; J gene: TRBJ2-6; CDR3 DNA: TGTGCCAGCAGCCAAAAGCGGGGTGCTGGGGCCAACGTCCTGACTTTC; CDR3 protein: CASSQKRGAGANVLTF
CDR3 length: 15; V gene: TRBV7-9; D gene: TRBD2; clone size: NA; J gene: TRBJ2-7; CDR3 DNA: TGTGCCAGCAGCTTAATTCCTAGCGGGGGCTACGAGCAGTACTTC; CDR3 protein: CASSLIPSGGYEQYF
CDR3 length: 13; V gene: TRBV2; D gene: NA; clone size: NA; J gene: TRBJ1-1; CDR3 DNA: TGTGCCAGCAGTGAAGCATCGGGCACTGAAGCTTTCTTT; CDR3 protein: CASSEASGTEAFF
CDR3 length: 15; V gene: TRBV5-4; D gene: TRBD1; clone size: NA; J gene: TRBJ2-5; CDR3 DNA: TGTGCCAGCAGCATACAGACAGGGGGAGGAGAGACCCAGTACTTC; CDR3 protein: CASSIQTGGGETQYF
CDR3 length: 14; V gene: TRBV14; D gene: NA; clone size: NA; J gene: TRBJ1-5; CDR3 DNA: TGTGCCAGCAGCCAAGGGGGCGGAAGGCAGCCCCAGCATTTT; CDR3 protein: CASSQGGGRQPQHF
CDR3 length: 13; V gene: TRBV7-9; D gene: NA; clone size: NA; J gene: TRBJ1-2; CDR3 DNA: TGTGCCAGCAGCTCCCAGGTAGTCTATGGCTACACCTTC; CDR3 protein: CASSSQVVYGYTF
CDR3 length: 15; V gene: TRBV4-1; D gene: NA; clone size: NA; J gene: TRBJ2-5; CDR3 DNA: TGCGCCAGCAGCCAAGTGGGGGGGCTGGCGGAGACCCAGTACTTC; CDR3 protein: CASSQVGGLAETQYF
CDR3 length: 16; V gene: TRBV15; D gene: TRBD2; clone size: NA; J gene: TRBJ2-7; CDR3 DNA: TGTGCCACCAGCAGAGAGGGACTAGCGGTAGGCTACGAGCAGTACTTC; CDR3 protein: CATSREGLAVGYEQYF
CDR3 length: 15; V gene: TRBV19; D gene: NA; clone size: NA; J gene: TRBJ1-2; CDR3 DNA: TGTGCCAGTAGTCCCAAAGGGGGGGGTTGGAATAGCTACACCTTC; CDR3 protein: CASSPKGGGWNSYTF
CDR3 length: 17; V gene: TRBV7-9; D gene: TRBD1; clone size: once; J gene: TRBJ2-7; CDR3 DNA: TGTGCCAGCAGCTTAGGGGAAGGACAGGGGTATAGTTACGAGCAGTACTTC; CDR3 protein: CASSLGEGQGYSYEQYF
CDR3 length: 16; V gene: TRBV29-1; D gene: TRBD1; clone size: once; J gene: TRBJ1-1; CDR3 DNA: TGCAGCGTCCGCGGGACAGCTCCAGCCAAAAGCACTGAAGCTTTCTTT; CDR3 protein: CSVRGTAPAKSTEAFF
CDR3 length: 15; V gene: TRBV19; D gene: TRBD1; clone size: NA; J gene: TRBJ1-1; CDR3 DNA: TGTGCCAGTAGTGTTCCCGGGACAGGGGGCACTGAAGCTTTCTTT; CDR3 protein: CASSVPGTGGTEAFF
CDR3 length: 12; V gene: TRBV12-3/TRBV12-4; D gene: NA; clone size: NA; J gene: TRBJ1-1; CDR3 DNA: TGTGCCAGCAGTTTACGCGCCACTGAAGCTTTCTTT; CDR3 protein: CASSLRATEAFF
CDR3 length: 13; V gene: TRBV18; D gene: TRBD1; clone size: NA; J gene: TRBJ2-7; CDR3 DNA: TGTGCCAGCGGGACAGGGGCTACCTACGAGCAGTACTTC; CDR3 protein: CASGTGATYEQYF
CDR3 length: 16; V gene: TRBV27; D gene: NA; clone size: NA; J gene: TRBJ1-5; CDR3 DNA: TGTGCCAGCAGTTTAATTGCGGAAGCAGGCAATCAGCCCCAGCATTTT; CDR3 protein: CASSLIAEAGNQPQHF
CDR3 length: 15; V gene: TRBV20-1; D gene: NA; clone size: NA; J gene: TRBJ2-7; CDR3 DNA: TGCAGTGCTAGTGTGGGGGGGCCATCCCTGCGCGAGCAGTACTTC; CDR3 protein: CSASVGGPSLREQYF
CDR3 length: 13; V gene: TRBV7-9; D gene: NA; clone size: NA; J gene: TRBJ2-7; CDR3 DNA: TGTGCCAGCAGCTTAGTAGGGGGCTACGAGCAGTACTTC; CDR3 protein: CASSLVGGYEQYF
CDR3 length: 14; V gene: TRBV27; D gene: NA; clone size: NA; J gene: TRBJ2-1; CDR3 DNA: TGTGCCAGCAGTTTCGGCGGTTCCTACAATGAGCAGTTCTTC; CDR3 protein: CASSFGGSYNEQFF
CDR3 length: 16; V gene: TRBV6-6; D gene: TRBD1; clone size: once; J gene: TRBJ2-4; CDR3 DNA: TGTGCCAGCAGTTACTCCCGGACAGGGACCAAAAACATTCAGTACTTC; CDR3 protein: CASSYSRTGTKNIQYF
CDR3 length: 16; V gene: TRBV5-1; D gene: NA; clone size: NA; J gene: TRBJ2-2; CDR3 DNA: TGCGCCAGCATCAAAAACCCGGGGGGCCTACGCGGGGAGCTGTTTTTT; CDR3 protein: CASIKNPGGLRGELFF
CDR3 length: 14; V gene: TRBV5-1; D gene: NA; clone size: NA; J gene: TRBJ2-7; CDR3 DNA: TGCGCCAGCAGCTTGATAGGGGGCTCCTACGAGCAGTACTTC; CDR3 protein: CASSLIGGSYEQYF
CDR3 length: 14; V gene: TRBV7-9; D gene: NA; clone size: once; J gene: TRBJ1-6; CDR3 DNA: TGTGCCAGCAGCCCTCGGGACATCTATTCACCCCTCCACTTT; CDR3 protein: CASSPRDIYSPLHF
CDR3 length: 14; V gene: TRBV19; D gene: TRBD1; clone size: NA; J gene: TRBJ2-1; CDR3 DNA: TGTGCCAGTAGAGGGGACAGGGGGACTAATGAGCAGTTCTTC; CDR3 protein: CASRGDRGTNEQFF
CDR3 length: 15; V gene: TRBV7-3; D gene: TRBD2; clone size: NA; J gene: TRBJ2-5; CDR3 DNA: TGTGCCAGCAGCTTAGGGACTAGCGGGGTAGAGACCCAGTACTTC; CDR3 protein: CASSLGTSGVETQYF
CDR3 length: 17; V gene: TRBV5-6; D gene: TRBD1; clone size: NA; J gene: TRBJ2-2; CDR3 DNA: TGTGCCAGCAGCTTGGGTGCCGGGACAGGGGTTACCGGGGAGCTGTTTTTT; CDR3 protein: CASSLGAGTGVTGELFF
CDR3 length: 16; V gene: TRBV19; D gene: TRBD1; clone size: NA; J gene: TRBJ1-2; CDR3 DNA: TGTGCCAGTACCACGGGACAGGGGGCATCGAACTATGGCTACACCTTC; CDR3 protein: CASTTGQGASNYGYTF
CDR3 length: 12; V gene: TRBV2; D gene: TRBD1; clone size: NA; J gene: TRBJ2-7; CDR3 DNA: TGTGCCAGCACGGGACAGGGGGCCGAGCAGTACTTC; CDR3 protein: CASTGQGAEQYF
CDR3 length: 18; V gene: TRBV25-1; D gene: TRBD1; clone size: NA; J gene: TRBJ1-5; CDR3 DNA: TGTGCCAGCAGGGACGGGGACAGGCGGTTATATAGCAATCAGCCCCAGCATTTT; CDR3 protein: CASRDGDRRLYSNQPQHF
CDR3 length: 16; V gene: TRBV6-1; D gene: NA; clone size: NA; J gene: TRBJ1-5; CDR3 DNA: TGTGCCAGCAGTGAACCCCCAGGGTATAGCAATCAGCCCCAGCATTTT; CDR3 protein: CASSEPPGYSNQPQHF
CDR3 length: 16; V gene: TRBV5-4; D gene: NA; clone size: NA; J gene: TRBJ2-2; CDR3 DNA: TGTGCCAGCAGCTTACGGCGGGGGCCGAACACCGGGGAGCTGTTTTTT; CDR3 protein: CASSLRRGPNTGELFF
CDR3 length: 13; V gene: TRBV2; D gene: TRBD1; clone size: NA; J gene: TRBJ1-5; CDR3 DNA: TGTGCCAGCAGTGATTACAGGGGGCAGCCCCAGCATTTT; CDR3 protein: CASSDYRGQPQHF
CDR3 length: 15; V gene: TRBV19; D gene: TRBD2; clone size: NA; J gene: TRBJ2-1; CDR3 DNA: TGTGCCAGTAGTAATAGCGGGGGGGTGCGGAATGAGCAGTTCTTC; CDR3 protein: CASSNSGGVRNEQFF
CDR3 length: 14; V gene: TRBV6-6; D gene: NA; clone size: once; J gene: TRBJ1-4; CDR3 DNA: TGTGCCAGCAGTTACAAGAGCCTCAATGAAAAACTGTTTTTT; CDR3 protein: CASSYKSLNEKLFF
CDR3 length: 15; V gene: TRBV6-6; D gene: TRBD1; clone size: NA; J gene: TRBJ2-2; CDR3 DNA: TGTGCCAGCAGCTTAAACAGGGGGCAGGACGGGGAGCTGTTTTTT; CDR3 protein: CASSLNRGQDGELFF
CDR3 length: 13; V gene: TRBV12-3/TRBV12-4; D gene: NA; clone size: NA; J gene: TRBJ2-3; CDR3 DNA: TGTGCCAGCAGCGGGGACTTCACAGATACGCAGTATTTT; CDR3 protein: CASSGDFTDTQYF
CDR3 length: 12; V gene: TRBV28; D gene: NA; clone size: NA; J gene: TRBJ2-7; CDR3 DNA: TGTGCCACCTCAGGGGCGCCCTACGAGCAGTACTTC; CDR3 protein: CATSGAPYEQYF
CDR3 length: 14; V gene: TRBV20-1; D gene: NA; clone size: NA; J gene: TRBJ1-6; CDR3 DNA: TGCAGTGCTAGTGGGTGGCAGGGAAATTCACCCCTCCACTTT; CDR3 protein: CSASGWQGNSPLHF
CDR3 length: 13; V gene: TRBV9; D gene: NA; clone size: few; J gene: TRBJ2-2; CDR3 DNA: TGTGCCAGCAGCGTACAGGCCACCGGGGAGCTGTTTTTT; CDR3 protein: CASSVQATGELFF
CDR3 length: 15; V gene: TRBV5-4; D gene: TRBD1; clone size: NA; J gene: TRBJ1-2; CDR3 DNA: TGTGCCAGCAGCGGGGACAGTGGAGCTAACTATGGCTACACCTTC; CDR3 protein: CASSGDSGANYGYTF